The 12 T cell receptor beta chains below all came from one sample that was sequenced in a study of neurological immune-mediated disorders. TCRdb re-called the 5' RACE reads through MiXCR, storing one row per CDR3 protein. The table shows some 66,000 distinct CDR3 sequences, with 4.5% occurring only once. The sequenced sample was PBMCs. The receptor set was obtained from a young man with multiple sclerosis.

The table lists this clonotype with many counts. The genes are TRBV27 and TRBJ2-1; D unclear. Germline-derived CDR1 and CDR2 are MNHEY and SMNVEV (reference sequence). CDR3 size: 12 residues. Deletions cut 2 bases from V and 6 bases from J, with 5 bases between. In DNA form, the CDR3 reads TGTGCCAGCAGTTTAATTGGCAATGAGCAGTTCTTC. Amino acid sequence: CASSLIGNEQFF.

This clonotype was seen ten or more times. This chain connects TRBV7-9 to TRBJ2-3; D is unclear. The CDR3 spans 15 residues. The germline gives CDR1 SEHNR, CDR2 FQNEAQ (reference sequence). The V gene lost 4 bases and the J gene lost 4 bases, with 15 bases spanning the gap. CDR3 DNA sequence: TGTGCCAGCAGCTCGCGAGTGCGAAGGGCAGATACGCAGTATTTT. Protein: CASSSRVRRADTQYF.

This clonotype was seen ten or more times. The chain uses TRBV7-9 and TRBJ1-2; no definite D call. Germline V lookup: CDR1 SEHNR, CDR2 FQNEAQ (reference sequence). V lost 5 bases and J 4 bases, leaving 14 bases between the germline ends. This CDR3 has 14 amino acids. The CDR3, as DNA: TGTGCCAGCAGCCCCGATGCAGAGGCCTATGGCTACACCTTC. Translating it yields CASSPDAEAYGYTF.

There are many counts of this clonotype. The rearrangement joins TRBV11-2 to TRBJ2-3; the D call may be TRBD1 or TRBD2 (5 bases each). The CDR3 runs 14 residues. The germline V gene has CDR1 SGHAT and CDR2 FQNNGV. The V end was cut by 6 bases, the J end by 1 base, with 11 bases between. CDR3 loop: CASRLGGGTDTQYF. The CDR3, as DNA: TGTGCCAGCAGGCTTGGGGGTGGCACAGATACGCAGTATTTT.

The gene calls are TRBV5-1 and TRBJ1-1; D gene ambiguous. The V end was cut by 1 base, the J end by 4 bases, with 14 bases between. Germline V gene sequence: CDR1 SGHRS, CDR2 YFSETQ. The CDR3 covers 15 residues. The CDR3 DNA follows: TGCGCCAGCAGCTTGCCCGGCGGGAAGGGCACTGAAGCTTTCTTT. This gives the protein CASSLPGGKGTEAFF.

This clonotype has a count of ten or more. The chain carries TRBV5-6 and TRBJ2-1; D may be TRBD1 (5 bases). CDR3 size: 16 residues. Trimming took off 5 bases at V and 0 bases at J, with 15 bases between the two ends. Germline V gene sequence: CDR1 SGHDT, CDR2 YYEEEE. In DNA, the CDR3 is TGTGCCAGCAGACCTCGACAGAGCAGCTCCTACAATGAGCAGTTCTTC. It encodes CASRPRQSSSYNEQFF.

In this sample, this clonotype turned up many times. The rearrangement uses TRBV5-1 and TRBJ2-1, with 10 bases aligning to TRBD2. V lost 4 bases and J lost 5; bases outside the gene matches: 9. The CDR3 is 16 residues long. Per the germline V gene, CDR1 is SGHRS and CDR2 is YFSETQ. CDR3 residues: CASSGGPGLAHNEQFF. CDR3 coding DNA: TGCGCCAGCAGCGGGGGACCGGGACTAGCGCACAATGAGCAGTTCTTC.

The CDR3 sequence is CSASADRGSSDTQYF. CDR3 sequence (DNA): TGCAGTGCTAGTGCGGACAGGGGAAGTTCAGATACGCAGTATTTT. The gene calls are TRBV20-1 and TRBJ2-3, with TRBD1 matching 9 bases. Germline CDR1 and CDR2: DFQATT and SNEGSKA (reference sequence). The CDR3 runs to 15 residues. The V segment lost 3 bases and the J segment 4 bases; nucleotides outside the gene matches: 8.

This clonotype was counted many times. This sequence joins TRBV3-1 and TRBJ2-1; 8 nucleotides line up with TRBD2. The junction had 6 bases not matched to a gene; V was cut back by 2 bases and J by 3 bases. In germline, CDR1 is LGHDT, CDR2 YNNKEL (reference sequence). This CDR3 spans 16 amino acids. The CDR3: CASSQTGGGHYNEQFF. CDR3 in DNA: TGTGCCAGCAGCCAAACGGGGGGGGGGCACTACAATGAGCAGTTCTTC.

This clonotype was detected many times. The genes are TRBV7-6 and TRBJ2-2, with D maybe TRBD1 (5 bases). Germline values: CDR1 SGHVS, CDR2 FNYEAQ. The CDR3 runs 14 residues. V lost 0 bases and J lost 7, with 9 bases in between. For the CDR3, the DNA is TGTGCCAGCAGCTTAGCTGGTAGGGGCGGGGAGCTGTTTTTT. This sequence encodes CASSLAGRGGELFF.

In this sample, this clonotype turned up many times. The chain joins TRBV7-9 to TRBJ2-5; D is unclear. The CDR3 length is 11 residues. Deletions cut 2 bases from V and 3 bases from J, with 1 base between. Germline CDR1 and CDR2: SEHNR and FQNEAQ (reference sequence). CDR3 nucleotide sequence: TGTGCCAGCAGCTTAAAAGAGACCCAGTACTTC. The encoded protein is CASSLKETQYF.

This clonotype was counted at least ten times. The chain joins TRBV7-2 to TRBJ1-3; no firm D call. This CDR3 spans 15 amino acids. Per the germline V gene, CDR1 is SGHTA and CDR2 is FQGNSA. V was trimmed by 1 base and J by 3 bases, leaving 10 bases between them. CDR3 residues: CASSLEAGIGNTIYF. The DNA for the CDR3 is TGTGCCAGCAGCTTAGAGGCGGGAATTGGAAACACCATATATTTT.